This TCR beta chain was sequenced during a study of cytomegalovirus exposure and HLA in healthy donors. Primers included in the PCR were 60 Vbeta and 13 Jbeta primers. Sequencing used immunoSEQ multiplex PCR; TCRdb keeps in-frame clones, though not all of them. The data show roughly 110,000 clones, roughly 80% seen once. This CDR3 has 11 residues. Germline CDR1 is DFQATT and CDR2 is SNEGSKA (reference sequence). Sample: PBMCs. The sequence was collected from a woman aged 30 to 39 in good health and CMV-seropositive. The genes are TRBV20-1 and TRBJ1-2; D might be TRBD1 (5 bases). The CDR3 sequence: CSARQGGGYTF. The CDR3, as DNA: TGCAGCGCCCGTCAGGGAGGTGGCTACACCTTC.